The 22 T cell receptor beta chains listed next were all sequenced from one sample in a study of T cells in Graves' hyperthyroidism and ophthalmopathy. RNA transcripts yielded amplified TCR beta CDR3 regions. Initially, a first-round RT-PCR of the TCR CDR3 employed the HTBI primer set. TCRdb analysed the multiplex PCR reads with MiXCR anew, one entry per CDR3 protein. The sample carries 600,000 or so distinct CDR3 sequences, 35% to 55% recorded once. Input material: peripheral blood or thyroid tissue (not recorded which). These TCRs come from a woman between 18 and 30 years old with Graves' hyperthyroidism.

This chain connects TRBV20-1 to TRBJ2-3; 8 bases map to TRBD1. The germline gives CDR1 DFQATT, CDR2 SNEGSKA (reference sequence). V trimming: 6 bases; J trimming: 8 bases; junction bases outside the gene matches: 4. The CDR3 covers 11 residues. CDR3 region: CSASTGGTQYF. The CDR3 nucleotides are TGCAGTGCGTCAACAGGGGGTACGCAGTATTTT.

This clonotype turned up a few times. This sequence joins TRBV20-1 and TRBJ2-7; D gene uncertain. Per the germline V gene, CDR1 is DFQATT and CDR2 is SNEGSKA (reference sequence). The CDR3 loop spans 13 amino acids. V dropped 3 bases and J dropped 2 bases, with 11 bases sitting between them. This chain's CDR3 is CSASIRSPYEQYF. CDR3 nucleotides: TGCAGTGCTAGCATCAGGTCACCCTACGAGCAGTACTTC.

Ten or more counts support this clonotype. The CDR3: CASSSRAWTEAFF. In nucleotides, the CDR3 is TGTGCCAGCAGCTCTCGGGCGTGGACTGAAGCTTTCTTT. The chain has TRBV7-9 and TRBJ1-1; D is undetermined. Trimming cost V 4 bases and J 5 bases, with 11 bases left between them. The CDR3 is 13 residues long. CDR1 and CDR2 (germline): SEHNR, FQNEAQ (reference sequence).

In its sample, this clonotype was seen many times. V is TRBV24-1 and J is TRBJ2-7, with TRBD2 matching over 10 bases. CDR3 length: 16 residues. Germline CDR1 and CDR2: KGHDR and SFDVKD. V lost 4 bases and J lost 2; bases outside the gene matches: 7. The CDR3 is CATSDSGTSEPYEQYF. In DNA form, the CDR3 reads TGTGCCACCAGTGACTCAGGGACTAGCGAACCCTACGAGCAGTACTTC.

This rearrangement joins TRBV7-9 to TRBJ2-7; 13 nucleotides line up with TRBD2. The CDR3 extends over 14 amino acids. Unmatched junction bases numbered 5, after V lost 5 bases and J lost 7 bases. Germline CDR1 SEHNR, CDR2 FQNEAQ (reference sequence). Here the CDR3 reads CASSIGLAGEEQYF. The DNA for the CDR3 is TGTGCCAGCAGCATCGGACTAGCGGGAGAAGAGCAGTACTTC.

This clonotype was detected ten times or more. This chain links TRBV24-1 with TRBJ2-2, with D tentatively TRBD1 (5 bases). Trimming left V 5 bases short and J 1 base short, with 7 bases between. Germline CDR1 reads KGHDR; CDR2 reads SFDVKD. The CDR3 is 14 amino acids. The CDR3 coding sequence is TGTGCCACCAGTGTGGACATGAACACCGGGGAGCTGTTTTTT. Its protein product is CATSVDMNTGELFF.

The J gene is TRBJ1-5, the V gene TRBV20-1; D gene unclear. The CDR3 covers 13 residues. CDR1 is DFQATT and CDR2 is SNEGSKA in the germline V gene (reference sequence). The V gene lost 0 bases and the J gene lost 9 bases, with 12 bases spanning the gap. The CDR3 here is CSARDPSQRPQHF. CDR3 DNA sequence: TGCAGTGCTAGAGATCCCAGCCAGCGGCCCCAGCATTTT.

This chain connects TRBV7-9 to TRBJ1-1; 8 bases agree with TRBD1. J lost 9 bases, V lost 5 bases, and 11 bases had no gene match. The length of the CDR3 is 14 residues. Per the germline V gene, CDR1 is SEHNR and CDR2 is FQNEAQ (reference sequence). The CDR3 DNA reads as TGTGCCAGCAGCGTTAAGACAGGGGTAGGGAAAGCTTTCTTT. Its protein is CASSVKTGVGKAFF.

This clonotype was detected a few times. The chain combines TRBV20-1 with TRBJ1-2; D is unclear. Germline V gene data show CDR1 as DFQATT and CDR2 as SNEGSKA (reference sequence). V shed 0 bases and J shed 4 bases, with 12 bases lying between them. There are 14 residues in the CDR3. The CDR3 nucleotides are TGCAGTGCTAGAGAGTCGGGAGTGGGCTATGGCTACACCTTC. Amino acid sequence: CSARESGVGYGYTF.

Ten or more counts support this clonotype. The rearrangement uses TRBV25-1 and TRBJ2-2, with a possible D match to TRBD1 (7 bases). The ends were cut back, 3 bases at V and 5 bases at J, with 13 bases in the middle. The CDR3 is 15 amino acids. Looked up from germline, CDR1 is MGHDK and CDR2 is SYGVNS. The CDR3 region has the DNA TGTGCCAGCAGTGAGGAACAGGGGAGGACCGGGGAGCTGTTTTTT. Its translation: CASSEEQGRTGELFF.

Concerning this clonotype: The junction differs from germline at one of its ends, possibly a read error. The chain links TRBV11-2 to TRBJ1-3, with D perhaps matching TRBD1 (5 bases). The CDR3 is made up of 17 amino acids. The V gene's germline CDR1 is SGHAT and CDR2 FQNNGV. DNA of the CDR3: TGCGCCAGCAGCGCTCGAGGGACGGATAGCTCTGGAAACACCATATATTTT. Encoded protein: CASSARGTDSSGNTIYF.

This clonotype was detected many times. CDR3 in amino acids: CSAGGQWNTEAFF. Written as DNA, the CDR3 is TGCAGTGCAGGGGGACAGTGGAACACTGAAGCTTTCTTT. The V call is TRBV20-1, the J call TRBJ1-1; 7 bases map to TRBD1. The CDR3 runs to 13 residues. CDR1 and CDR2 from the germline V gene are DFQATT and SNEGSKA (reference sequence). The V segment lost 6 bases and the J segment 1 base; nucleotides outside the gene matches: 5.

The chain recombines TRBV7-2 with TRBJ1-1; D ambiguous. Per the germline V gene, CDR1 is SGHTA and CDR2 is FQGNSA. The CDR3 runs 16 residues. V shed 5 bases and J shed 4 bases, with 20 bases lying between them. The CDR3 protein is CASSLTVIRLGTEAFF. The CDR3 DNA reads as TGTGCCAGCAGCCTTACCGTTATTCGCCTGGGCACTGAAGCTTTCTTT.

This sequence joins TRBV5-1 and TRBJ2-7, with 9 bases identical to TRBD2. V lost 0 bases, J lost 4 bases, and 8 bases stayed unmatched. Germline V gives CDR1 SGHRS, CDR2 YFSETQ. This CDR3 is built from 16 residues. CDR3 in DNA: TGCGCCAGCAGCTTGGCGATAGCGGGAGAGCGTTACGAGCAGTACTTC. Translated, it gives CASSLAIAGERYEQYF.

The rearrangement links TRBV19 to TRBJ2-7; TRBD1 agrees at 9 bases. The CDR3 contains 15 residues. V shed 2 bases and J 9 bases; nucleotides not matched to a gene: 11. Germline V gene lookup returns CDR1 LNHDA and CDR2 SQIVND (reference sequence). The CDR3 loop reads CASSIWDRDEDTQYF. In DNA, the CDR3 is TGTGCCAGTAGTATATGGGACAGGGACGAAGATACGCAGTACTTC.

The CDR3 spells CASRGEWLEEPQHF. CDR3 DNA: TGTGCCAGCAGGGGGGAGTGGTTGGAAGAGCCCCAGCATTTT. The chain has TRBV6-4 and TRBJ1-5; possibly TRBD1 for D (5 bases). The CDR3 is made up of 14 amino acids. V shed 6 bases and J shed 8 bases, with 17 bases lying between them. Germline assignment: CDR1 MRHNA and CDR2 SNTAGT.

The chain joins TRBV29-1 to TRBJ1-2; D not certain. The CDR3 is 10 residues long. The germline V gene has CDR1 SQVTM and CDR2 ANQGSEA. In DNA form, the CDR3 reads TGCAGTTCTGTATGGTATGGCTACACCTTC. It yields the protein CSSVWYGYTF. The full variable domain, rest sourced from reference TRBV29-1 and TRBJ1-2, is SAVISQKPSRDICQRGTSLTIQCQVDSQVTMMFWYRQQPGQSLTLIATANQGSEATYESGFVIDKFPISRPNLTFSTLTVSNMSPEDSSIYLCSSVWYGYTFGSGTRLTVV.

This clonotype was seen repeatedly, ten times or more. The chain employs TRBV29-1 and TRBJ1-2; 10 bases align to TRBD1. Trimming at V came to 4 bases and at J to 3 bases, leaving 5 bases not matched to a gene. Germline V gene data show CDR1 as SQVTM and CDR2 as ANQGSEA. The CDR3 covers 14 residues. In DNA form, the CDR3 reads TGCAGCGTTGGGGGGACAGGGGAAGACTATGGCTACACCTTC. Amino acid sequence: CSVGGTGEDYGYTF.

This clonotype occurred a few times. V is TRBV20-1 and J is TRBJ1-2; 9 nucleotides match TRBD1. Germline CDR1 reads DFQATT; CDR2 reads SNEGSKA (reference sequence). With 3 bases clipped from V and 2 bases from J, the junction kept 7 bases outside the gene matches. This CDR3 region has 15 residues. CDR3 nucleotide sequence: TGCAGTGCTAGGCCTACAGGGGGCGGAAACTATGGCTACACCTTC. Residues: CSARPTGGGNYGYTF.

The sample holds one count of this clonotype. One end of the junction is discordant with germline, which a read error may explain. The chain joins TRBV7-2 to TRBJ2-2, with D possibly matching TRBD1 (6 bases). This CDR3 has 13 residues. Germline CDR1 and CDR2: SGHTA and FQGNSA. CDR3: CASSRWDTEELFF. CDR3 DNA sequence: TGTGCCAGCAGCCGCTGGGACACCGAGGAGCTGTTTTTT.

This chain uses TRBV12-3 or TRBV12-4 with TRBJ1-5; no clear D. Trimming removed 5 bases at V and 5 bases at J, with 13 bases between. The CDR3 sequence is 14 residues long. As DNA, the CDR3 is TGTGCCAGCAGTCCTCGGGCCCAATATCAGCCCCAGCATTTT. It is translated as CASSPRAQYQPQHF.

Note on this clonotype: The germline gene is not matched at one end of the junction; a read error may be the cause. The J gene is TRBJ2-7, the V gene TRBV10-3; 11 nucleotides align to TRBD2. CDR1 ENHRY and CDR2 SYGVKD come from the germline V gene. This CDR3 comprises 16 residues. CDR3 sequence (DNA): TGTGCCAGCAGTGAAGCGAGTAGCGGGAGGGCCTACGAGCAGTACTTC. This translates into CASSEASSGRAYEQYF.